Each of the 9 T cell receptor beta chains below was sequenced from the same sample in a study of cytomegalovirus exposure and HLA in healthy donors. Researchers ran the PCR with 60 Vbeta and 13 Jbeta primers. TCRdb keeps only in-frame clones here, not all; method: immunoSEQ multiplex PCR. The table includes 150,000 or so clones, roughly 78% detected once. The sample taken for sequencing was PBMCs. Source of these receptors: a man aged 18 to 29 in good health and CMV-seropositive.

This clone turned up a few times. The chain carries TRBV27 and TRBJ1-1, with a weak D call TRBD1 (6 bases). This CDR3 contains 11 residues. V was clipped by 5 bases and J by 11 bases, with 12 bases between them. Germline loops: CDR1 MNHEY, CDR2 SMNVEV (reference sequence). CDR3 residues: CASSERGLAFF. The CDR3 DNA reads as TGTGCCAGCAGTGAGCGGGGGCTTGCTTTCTTT.

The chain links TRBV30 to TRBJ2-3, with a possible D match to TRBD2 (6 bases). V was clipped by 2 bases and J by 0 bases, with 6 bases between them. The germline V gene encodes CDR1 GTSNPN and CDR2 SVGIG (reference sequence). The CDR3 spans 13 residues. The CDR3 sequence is CAWSSGSTDTQYF. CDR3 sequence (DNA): TGTGCCTGGAGTAGCGGGAGCACAGATACGCAGTATTTT. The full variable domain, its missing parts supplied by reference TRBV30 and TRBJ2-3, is SQTIHQWPATLVQPVGSPLSLECTVEGTSNPNLYWYRQAAGRGLQLLFYSVGIGQISSEVPQNLSASRPQDRQFILSSKKLLLSDSGFYLCAWSSGSTDTQYFGPGTRLTVL.

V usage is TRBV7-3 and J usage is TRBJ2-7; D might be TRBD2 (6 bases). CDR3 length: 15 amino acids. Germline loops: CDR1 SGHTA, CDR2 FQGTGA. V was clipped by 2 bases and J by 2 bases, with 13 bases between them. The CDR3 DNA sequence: TGTGCCAGCAGCTTAGAGTCGGGGGTCACCTACGAGCAGTACTTC. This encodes CASSLESGVTYEQYF.

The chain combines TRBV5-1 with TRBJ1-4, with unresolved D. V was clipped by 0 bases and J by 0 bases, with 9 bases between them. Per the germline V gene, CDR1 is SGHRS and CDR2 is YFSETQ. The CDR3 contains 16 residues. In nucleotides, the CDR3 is TGCGCCAGCAGCTTGGTCGGGGTTACAACTAATGAAAAACTGTTTTTT. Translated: CASSLVGVTTNEKLFF. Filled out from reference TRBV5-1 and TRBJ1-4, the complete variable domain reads KAGVTQTPRYLIKTRGQQVTLSCSPISGHRSVSWYQQTPGQGLQFLFEYFSETQRNKGNFPGRFSGRQFSNSRSEMNVSTLELGDSALYLCASSLVGVTTNEKLFFGSGTQLSVL.

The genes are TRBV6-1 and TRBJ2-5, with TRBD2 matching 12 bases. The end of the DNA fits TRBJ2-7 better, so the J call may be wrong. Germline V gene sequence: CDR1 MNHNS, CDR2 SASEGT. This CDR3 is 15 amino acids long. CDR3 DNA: TGTGCCAGCAGTGACGCGGGACTAGCGGGTCTCGAGCAGTACTTC. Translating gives CASSDAGLAGLEQYF.

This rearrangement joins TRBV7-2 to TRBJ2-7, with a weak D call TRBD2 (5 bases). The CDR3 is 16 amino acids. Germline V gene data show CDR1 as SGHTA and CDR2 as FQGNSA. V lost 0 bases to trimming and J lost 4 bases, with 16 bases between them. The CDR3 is CASSLAMITRGYEQYF. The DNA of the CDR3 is TGTGCCAGCAGCTTAGCGATGATAACGCGAGGGTACGAGCAGTACTTC.

In DNA, the CDR3 is TGTGCCAGCAGCCGCCGCGACAGGGCTTTTTTTGATGAAAAACTGTTTTTT. Protein product: CASSRRDRAFFDEKLFF. The chain couples TRBV5-6 to TRBJ1-4; 7 bases match TRBD1. This CDR3 is 17 amino acids long. V gave up 4 bases and J gave up 6 bases; unmatched junction bases: 15. Germline CDR1 SGHDT, CDR2 YYEEEE.

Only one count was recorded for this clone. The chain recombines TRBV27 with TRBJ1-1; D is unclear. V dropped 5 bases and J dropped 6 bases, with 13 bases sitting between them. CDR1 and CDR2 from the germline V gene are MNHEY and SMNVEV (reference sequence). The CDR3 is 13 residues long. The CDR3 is CASSPSLVAEAFF. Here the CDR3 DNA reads TGTGCCAGCAGTCCCTCCCTAGTGGCTGAAGCTTTCTTT.

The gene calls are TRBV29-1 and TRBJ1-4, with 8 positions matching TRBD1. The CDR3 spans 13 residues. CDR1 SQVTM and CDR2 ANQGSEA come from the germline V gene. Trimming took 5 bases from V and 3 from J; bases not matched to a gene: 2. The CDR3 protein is CSVRTGSNEKLFF. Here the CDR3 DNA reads TGCAGCGTTCGGACAGGGTCTAATGAAAAACTGTTTTTT. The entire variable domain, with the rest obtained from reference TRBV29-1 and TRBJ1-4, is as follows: SAVISQKPSRDICQRGTSLTIQCQVDSQVTMMFWYRQQPGQSLTLIATANQGSEATYESGFVIDKFPISRPNLTFSTLTVSNMSPEDSSIYLCSVRTGSNEKLFFGSGTQLSVL.